This is a list of T cell receptor beta chains from one sample in a study of blood T cell repertoires in COVID-19. Clones were read by immunoSEQ multiplex PCR, and TCRdb kept only the in-frame ones, dropping some. The table lists about 210,000 clones, around 80% of them singletons. Sequencing used peripheral blood. Receptors were obtained from a man over 45 with active or convalescent COVID-19. The CDR3 runs from the conserved cysteine through the conserved F or W.

TRBV19,TRBJ2-3,CASSSQGQGVISLYTQYF
TRBV4-1,TRBJ1-1,CATKTATNTEAFF
TRBV28,TRBJ2-7,CASSLVTKSYEQYF
TRBV19,TRBJ2-1,CASTPDRSSYNEQFF
TRBV19,TRBJ2-1,CASSTSSYNEQFF
TRBV5-5,TRBJ2-2,CASSFGRANTGELFF
TRBV15,TRBJ1-5,CATSPSGVRNQPQHF
TRBV2,TRBJ1-4,CASGGGRGTNEKLFF
TRBV28,TRBJ1-2,CASSLADILAGYTF
TRBV28,TRBJ1-2,CASTISPRQGHGYTF
TRBV5-1,TRBJ2-1,CASSLVAGLNEQFF
TRBV6-4,TRBJ2-7,CASSDPLSSGNYEQYF
TRBV6-5,TRBJ2-7,CASSPASGREGEQYF
TRBV10-3,TRBJ1-1,CAISEPQGEAFF